A selection of T cell receptor beta chains follows, all from one sample in a study of early T cells in non-severe SARS-CoV-2 infection. TCRdb called the 5' RACE reads again in MiXCR, with one record for every CDR3 protein. Among about 35,000 distinct CDR3 sequences, less than 6% were seen once, and the ten largest hold 3.5% to 4.5%. The source material was whole blood, sampled at baseline. The source is an adult who was a healthcare worker with PCR-confirmed SARS-CoV-2 infection or an uninfected control (not recorded which). Both conserved end residues are part of each CDR3. A D gene is named only where the DNA matches it firmly. Expanded clones are given a class, and other clones once, few, many or no size at all.

d_gene: NA
v_gene: TRBV7-6
abundance: NA
j_gene: TRBJ2-7
CDR3aa: CASSLNGGAYEQYF
CDR3nt: TGTGCCAGCAGCTTAAACGGCGGAGCCTACGAGCAGTACTTC

d_gene: NA
v_gene: TRBV18
abundance: NA
j_gene: TRBJ1-3
CDR3aa: CASSPGPQGAGNTIYF
CDR3nt: TGTGCCAGCTCACCAGGACCCCAGGGCGCTGGAAACACCATATATTTT

d_gene: NA
v_gene: TRBV6-5
abundance: many
j_gene: TRBJ2-7
CDR3aa: CASSRYDNSYEQYF
CDR3nt: TGTGCCAGCAGCCGTTACGACAACTCCTACGAGCAGTACTTC

d_gene: NA
v_gene: TRBV20-1
abundance: many
j_gene: TRBJ2-5
CDR3aa: CSARGVMETQYF
CDR3nt: TGCAGTGCTAGAGGGGTCATGGAGACCCAGTACTTC

d_gene: NA
v_gene: TRBV30
abundance: NA
j_gene: TRBJ1-1
CDR3aa: CAGGRDITSEAFF
CDR3nt: TGTGCCGGGGGAAGGGACATCACGTCTGAAGCTTTCTTT

d_gene: TRBD2
v_gene: TRBV19
abundance: many
j_gene: TRBJ2-1
CDR3aa: CASSIAGAGGPEFF
CDR3nt: TGTGCCAGTAGTATAGCTGGAGCGGGGGGGCCGGAGTTCTTC

d_gene: NA
v_gene: TRBV29-1
abundance: many
j_gene: TRBJ2-7
CDR3aa: CSVEENYEQYF
CDR3nt: TGCAGCGTTGAAGAAAACTACGAGCAGTACTTC

d_gene: NA
v_gene: TRBV9
abundance: many
j_gene: TRBJ1-1
CDR3aa: CASSVEDNTEAFF
CDR3nt: TGTGCCAGCAGCGTAGAGGACAACACTGAAGCTTTCTTT

d_gene: NA
v_gene: TRBV6-5
abundance: many
j_gene: TRBJ1-4
CDR3aa: CASSYRGGGEKLFF
CDR3nt: TGTGCCAGCAGTTACAGGGGTGGAGGCGAAAAACTGTTTTTT

d_gene: NA
v_gene: TRBV7-9
abundance: few
j_gene: TRBJ2-3
CDR3aa: CASSPGQRATDTQYF
CDR3nt: TGTGCCAGCAGCCCGGGACAGCGGGCCACAGATACGCAGTATTTT

d_gene: NA
v_gene: TRBV20-1
abundance: many
j_gene: TRBJ1-6
CDR3aa: CSAREGSHYNSPLHF
CDR3nt: TGCAGTGCTAGAGAGGGGAGCCACTATAATTCACCCCTCCACTTT

d_gene: NA
v_gene: TRBV5-1
abundance: many
j_gene: TRBJ2-1
CDR3aa: CASSSNSGSGYNEQFF
CDR3nt: TGCGCCAGCAGCAGTAACTCCGGGAGCGGGTACAATGAGCAGTTCTTC

d_gene: TRBD2
v_gene: TRBV20-1
abundance: many
j_gene: TRBJ2-7
CDR3aa: CSATALAGGKPYEQYF
CDR3nt: TGCAGTGCTACCGCCCTAGCGGGGGGAAAACCATACGAGCAGTACTTC

d_gene: NA
v_gene: TRBV5-4
abundance: many
j_gene: TRBJ2-7
CDR3aa: CASSSPRPHEQYF
CDR3nt: TGTGCCAGCAGCTCCCCTCGTCCGCACGAGCAGTACTTC

d_gene: NA
v_gene: TRBV2
abundance: many
j_gene: TRBJ1-6
CDR3aa: CASSEEGLFNSPLHF
CDR3nt: TGTGCCAGCAGTGAGGAGGGGCTTTTTAATTCACCCCTCCACTTT

d_gene: TRBD1
v_gene: TRBV5-5
abundance: many
j_gene: TRBJ2-7
CDR3aa: CASSLSGTGVEQYF
CDR3nt: TGTGCCAGCAGCTTGTCGGGGACAGGGGTCGAGCAGTACTTC

d_gene: NA
v_gene: TRBV6-5
abundance: many
j_gene: TRBJ2-3
CDR3aa: CASRRGTPTTDTQYF
CDR3nt: TGTGCCAGCAGGAGGGGAACCCCCACAACAGATACGCAGTATTTT

d_gene: NA
v_gene: TRBV7-3
abundance: many
j_gene: TRBJ1-1
CDR3aa: CASSPMARTEAFF
CDR3nt: TGTGCCAGCAGCCCAATGGCGAGAACTGAAGCTTTCTTT

d_gene: TRBD1
v_gene: TRBV6-2/TRBV6-3
abundance: NA
j_gene: TRBJ2-7
CDR3aa: CASRFGQGYYEQYF
CDR3nt: TGTGCCAGCAGATTCGGACAGGGCTACTACGAGCAGTACTTC

d_gene: TRBD1
v_gene: TRBV20-1
abundance: NA
j_gene: TRBJ2-4
CDR3aa: CSARDRRTGLTGNIQYF
CDR3nt: TGCAGTGCTAGAGATCGTAGGACAGGCCTCACGGGAAACATTCAGTACTTC

d_gene: TRBD1
v_gene: TRBV12-3/TRBV12-4
abundance: many
j_gene: TRBJ2-7
CDR3aa: CASSLSRGSYEQYF
CDR3nt: TGTGCCAGCAGTTTGAGCAGGGGGAGCTACGAGCAGTACTTC

d_gene: NA
v_gene: TRBV4-1
abundance: few
j_gene: TRBJ1-4
CDR3aa: CASSHYHWSNEKLFF
CDR3nt: TGCGCCAGCAGCCATTACCATTGGTCTAATGAAAAACTGTTTTTT

d_gene: NA
v_gene: TRBV7-4
abundance: many
j_gene: TRBJ2-1
CDR3aa: CASSSDWRVAYNEQFF
CDR3nt: TGTGCCAGCAGCTCCGATTGGCGGGTGGCCTACAATGAGCAGTTCTTC

d_gene: NA
v_gene: TRBV19
abundance: many
j_gene: TRBJ1-5
CDR3aa: CASSIFTGSNQPQHF
CDR3nt: TGTGCCAGTAGTATATTCACAGGTAGCAATCAGCCCCAGCATTTT

d_gene: NA
v_gene: TRBV27
abundance: NA
j_gene: TRBJ1-2
CDR3aa: CASSFSGSYGYTF
CDR3nt: TGTGCCAGCAGTTTTTCCGGCAGCTATGGCTACACCTTC

d_gene: NA
v_gene: TRBV7-6
abundance: many
j_gene: TRBJ2-1
CDR3aa: CASSLTRVREQFF
CDR3nt: TGTGCCAGCAGCTTAACCCGCGTCAGGGAGCAGTTCTTC

d_gene: NA
v_gene: TRBV11-2
abundance: many
j_gene: TRBJ1-2
CDR3aa: CASSFSQKSYGYTF
CDR3nt: TGTGCCAGCAGCTTTTCCCAGAAGTCCTATGGCTACACCTTC

d_gene: NA
v_gene: TRBV5-1
abundance: few
j_gene: TRBJ1-6
CDR3aa: CASSSGRQNSPLHF
CDR3nt: TGCGCCAGCAGTTCGGGCCGCCAAAATTCACCCCTCCACTTT

d_gene: NA
v_gene: TRBV7-6
abundance: NA
j_gene: TRBJ1-1
CDR3aa: CASSFPGPDTEAFF
CDR3nt: TGTGCCAGCAGCTTCCCGGGACCAGACACTGAAGCTTTCTTT

d_gene: NA
v_gene: TRBV4-1
abundance: many
j_gene: TRBJ1-5
CDR3aa: CASSSGWSNQPQHF
CDR3nt: TGCGCCAGCAGCTCAGGGTGGAGTAATCAGCCCCAGCATTTT

d_gene: TRBD2
v_gene: TRBV25-1
abundance: many
j_gene: TRBJ2-3
CDR3aa: CASGRGLATDTQYF
CDR3nt: TGTGCCAGCGGCCGAGGACTAGCGACAGATACGCAGTATTTT

d_gene: TRBD1
v_gene: TRBV12-3/TRBV12-4
abundance: many
j_gene: TRBJ1-6
CDR3aa: CASSTIDRASHNSPLHF
CDR3nt: TGTGCCAGCAGTACCATTGACAGGGCCTCCCACAATTCACCCCTCCACTTT

d_gene: NA
v_gene: TRBV6-4
abundance: many
j_gene: TRBJ2-3
CDR3aa: CASSERDSDTQYF
CDR3nt: TGTGCCAGCAGTGAACGGGACTCAGATACGCAGTATTTT

d_gene: NA
v_gene: TRBV7-9
abundance: many
j_gene: TRBJ2-7
CDR3aa: CASSPIQGNTYEQYF
CDR3nt: TGTGCCAGCAGCCCTATTCAGGGCAACACCTACGAGCAGTACTTC

d_gene: NA
v_gene: TRBV12-3/TRBV12-4
abundance: few
j_gene: TRBJ2-3
CDR3aa: CASSSDGPFLSTDTQYF
CDR3nt: TGTGCCAGCAGTTCGGACGGGCCCTTCCTTAGCACAGATACGCAGTATTTT

d_gene: NA
v_gene: TRBV24-1
abundance: many
j_gene: TRBJ1-4
CDR3aa: CATSDSEKLFF
CDR3nt: TGTGCCACCAGTGATTCGGAAAAACTGTTTTTT

d_gene: TRBD1
v_gene: TRBV6-1
abundance: many
j_gene: TRBJ1-2
CDR3aa: CASRAPGQGGGYTF
CDR3nt: TGTGCCAGCAGGGCCCCCGGACAGGGAGGCGGCTACACCTTC